This T cell receptor beta chain was recovered during a study of T cell clonotyping in hematopoietic cell transplantation. Findings and limits, study-wide: Few recipient clonotypes overlapped donors; over 95% were de novo at given depth. Pathologically expanded recipient clonotypes increased progressively from day 30 to day 180 as diversity fell. Broader posttransplant TCR repertoire diversity was predicted by graft donor and pretransplant recipient Inverse Simpson Index values.

The table came from immunoSEQ multiplex PCR; TCRdb's copy has only in-frame clones and leaves some out. The sample includes roughly 4,800 clones, around 20% of them seen just once. Samples: about 28 days before transplant, then days 30, 100 and 180 after. On this clone: Its target is unknown.

The germline CDR1 and CDR2 sequences are SGHDT and YYEEEE. The V and J ends lost 5 bases and 7 bases respectively, with 15 bases between them. CDR3 length: 13 amino acids. Sample: PBMCs, taken 180 days after allogeneic stem cell transplant. The chain uses TRBV5-6 and TRBJ1-1, with a tentative D call TRBD1 (6 bases). This clonotype was obtained from a male patient aged 18 to 35 who had an allogeneic stem cell transplant, so the T cells may come from the graft donor. Some clones in this sample may be carry-over from other donors' samples. Here the CDR3 reads CASRAGVVGEAFF. Written as DNA, the CDR3 is TGTGCCAGCAGGGCAGGGGTTGTCGGTGAAGCTTTCTTT.